The next 20 T cell receptor delta chains were all read from a single sample in a study of γδ T cells in repeated Plasmodium falciparum infection. Gammadelta T cells were flow-sorted from PBMC into Vgamma9/Vdelta2+ and Vdelta2-negative populations for bulk analysis. TCRdb reprocessed the multiplex PCR reads using CATT. The sample records 53,000 or so delta-chain clones, around 2% being singletons. Sequences were obtained from gamma-delta T cells from blood. These TCRs come from a pool of human donors (malaria-infected and uninfected, not separated).

This clone was recorded at least ten times. The chain joins TRDV1 to TRDJ1; TRDD3 agrees at 9 bases. From germline, CDR1 is TSWWSYY and CDR2 QGS. V dropped 3 bases and J dropped 7; count of bases not matched to a gene: 21. The CDR3 sequence is 19 residues long. For the CDR3, the DNA is TGTGCTCTTGGGGACCCTTCCTTCCTCTGGTACTGGGGGAGAGGTAAACTCATCTTT. Its protein is CALGDPSFLWYWGRGKLIF.

This clone appeared many times. This DNA's translation and the protein TCRdb lists, from a much larger clone, do not match at residue 16, likely due to a read error; the protein shown is translated from the DNA. The chain employs TRDV2 and TRDJ1; 8 bases match TRDD3. Germline assignment: CDR1 GEAIGNYY and CDR2 EKD. This CDR3 has 17 amino acids. CDR3 loop: CACDTLQGIPYTDKLTF. Written as DNA, the CDR3 is TGTGCCTGTGACACCCTCCAGGGGATACCTTACACCGATAAACTCACCTTT.

This clone was counted at least ten times. TCRdb assigns this DNA the protein of a much larger clone, which departs from its translation at residue 5; this likely reflects a read error, and the protein shown comes from translating the DNA. The chain links TRDV2 to TRDJ1; 8 bases are a match to TRDD3. TCRdb offers no J gene call, so here the DNA was matched to germline to obtain one. V lost 3 bases to trimming and J lost 0 bases; unmatched junction nucleotides: 11. The length of the CDR3 is 17 residues. Germline values: CDR1 GEAIGNYY, CDR2 EKD. The CDR3 sequence is CACDALLGGENTDKLIF. The CDR3 coding sequence is TGTGCCTGTGACGCCTTACTGGGGGGGGAGAACACCGATAAACTCATCTTT.

This clone was detected only a few times. The mismatch at residue 12 between this DNA's translation and the TCRdb protein of a much larger clone likely reflects a read error; the protein shown is translated from the DNA. TRDV3 is the V gene, and the J gene was not called; the table gives TRDD3 as D, unverified against the DNA. This CDR3 has 14 residues. The germline V gene encodes CDR1 TVYSNPD and CDR2 GDNSRS (reference sequence). The CDR3, as DNA: TGTGCCTCCTATTACTGGGGGATAGGGCCAAAATTCATCTTT. As protein: CASYYWGIGPKFIF.

Note on this clone: The protein given by TCRdb reflects a much larger clone and differs at residue 4 from this DNA's translation, likely from a read error; the protein shown is the DNA's translation. This chain uses TRAV38-2/DV8 with TRDJ1; D ambiguous. The J gene is not listed in TCRdb, so it was assigned here from a DNA match to germline. Germline loops: CDR1 TSESDYY, CDR2 QEAYKQQN. This CDR3 is built from 20 residues. The CDR3 DNA follows: TGTGCTTATGGGAGGGTTTCCCCCTCCGAAGGCCCTCGGTACACCGATAAACTCATCTTT. Residues: CAYGRVSPSEGPRYTDKLIF.

This clone was picked up a small number of times. TCRdb records a much larger clone's protein for this DNA, with a difference at residue 8 that likely arises from a read error; the protein given is the translation of the DNA. The rearrangement joins TRAV38-2/DV8 to TRDJ1, with 7 bases lining up with TRDD3. The J gene, not given by TCRdb, was assigned here from a germline match of the nucleotide sequence. The germline V gene encodes CDR1 TSESDYY and CDR2 QEAYKQQN. The CDR3 sequence is 17 residues long. The CDR3 DNA follows: TGTGCCTTCCAGGGGGATGGGGAATACGGTGGCACCGATAAACTCATCTTT. It yields the protein CAFQGDGEYGGTDKLIF.

This clone occurred a few times. A far larger clone is one base from this, pointing to a likely read error. Other DNA sequences in the same sample also yield this CDR3. The V gene is TRDV1, the J gene TRDJ1, with 7 bases aligning to TRDD3. The J gene was not available in TCRdb and was assigned here by matching the DNA to germline segments. The V and J ends lost 2 bases and 0 bases, in that order; junction bases with no gene match: 24. This CDR3 has 22 amino acids. The germline gives CDR1 TSWWSYY, CDR2 QGS. The CDR3, as DNA: TGTGCTCTTGGGGAATTAGTTGCCGCTATTCTGGGGGCTCCGAACCACACCGATAAACTCATCTTT. This gives the protein CALGELVAAILGAPNHTDKLIF.

This clone was seen repeatedly, ten times or more. The amino acid sequence in TCRdb belongs to a much larger clone and departs from this DNA's translation at residue 3, likely a sequencing read error; the sequence shown is translated from the DNA. The rearrangement joins TRDV3 to TRDJ1, with TRDD3 identical over 9 bases. This CDR3 is 22 amino acids long. With 5 bases clipped from V and 4 bases from J, the junction kept 35 bases outside the gene matches. Germline assignment: CDR1 TVYSNPD and CDR2 GDNSRS (reference sequence). The CDR3 DNA follows: TGTGCCCGTCGAAGGCCTTCCTCAAAGGGCCTGTACTGGGGGACCGGATACGATAAACTCATCTTT. Translating gives CARRRPSSKGLYWGTGYDKLIF.

Details on this clone: The protein that TCRdb holds for this DNA derives from a much larger clone and differs from the translated DNA at residue 6, which likely indicates a read error; the protein shown here is translated from the DNA. This chain links TRDV2 with TRDJ1; TRDD3 matches 9 bases. TCRdb leaves out the J gene; it was filled in here by matching the DNA to germline. V lost 3 bases, J lost 0 bases, and 10 bases stayed unmatched. The germline CDR1 and CDR2 sequences are GEAIGNYY and EKD. CDR3 length: 17 amino acids. The chain's CDR3 is CACDPIGLGDYTDKLIF. The CDR3 DNA is TGTGCCTGTGACCCGATCGGTCTGGGGGATTACACCGATAAACTCATCTTT.

This clone was seen repeatedly, ten times or more. A far larger clone is just one base off, so this is likely a read error. The sample contains more than one DNA sequence encoding this CDR3. Here the CDR3 reads CACDMVGESTDKLIF. The CDR3, as DNA: TGTGCCTGTGACATGGTGGGGGAGAGCACCGACAAACTCATCTTT. The chain couples TRDV2 to TRDJ1, with 7 positions matching TRDD3. The J gene, missing from TCRdb, was assigned here through DNA to germline matching. Germline V gene sequence: CDR1 GEAIGNYY, CDR2 EKD. The CDR3 spans 15 residues.

In its sample, this clone was seen many times. Different DNA sequences within this sample yield the same CDR3. This chain uses TRDV1 with TRDJ1, with a tentative D call TRDD2 (6 bases). V was clipped by 3 bases and J by 0 bases, with 14 bases between them. This CDR3 is 16 amino acids long. Germline assignment: CDR1 TSWWSYY and CDR2 QGS. CDR3 in DNA: TGTGCTCTTGGGGATCTCCCTTCCCTGTACACCGATAAACTCATCTTT. Amino acids: CALGDLPSLYTDKLIF.

A few counts support this clone. Since a far larger clone is one base different, this is likely a read error. The sample contains more than one DNA sequence encoding this CDR3. The V gene is TRDV1; the J gene was not called; TRDD3, the table's D call, lacks a check against the DNA. The length of the CDR3 is 29 residues. The germline V gene has CDR1 TSWWSYY and CDR2 QGS. The CDR3 DNA is TGTGCTCTTGGGGAACTCCACTTCCCCTTCCTACAGTTTTTGAGGGGGATACGCACAGCTACGGGGTACACCGATAAGCTCATCTTT. Translation: CALGELHFPFLQFLRGIRTATGYTDKLIF.

In this sample, this clone turned up a few times. The protein held in TCRdb is that of a much larger clone and does not match this DNA's translation at residue 18, likely because of a read error; the protein shown is translated from the DNA. The rearrangement joins TRDV1 to TRDJ1, with TRDD3 identical over 10 bases. The J gene is not listed in TCRdb, so it was assigned here from a DNA match to germline. V dropped 1 base and J dropped 2; count of bases not matched to a gene: 37. The germline CDR1 and CDR2 sequences are TSWWSYY and QGS. CDR3 length: 27 amino acids. In DNA form, the CDR3 reads TGTGCTCTTGGGGAACCGTCATACTACGTCCTATTTGATGGGTACTGGGGGATGCGCGTTAGGACCGATAAACTCATCTTT. It is translated as CALGEPSYYVLFDGYWGMRVRTDKLIF.

About this clone itself: The protein TCRdb gives is from a much larger clone and does not agree with this DNA's translation at residue 19, likely a read error; the protein shown here comes from the DNA. The chain has TRDV1 and TRDJ1, with TRDD3 identical over 10 bases. CDR3 length: 23 amino acids. Germline values: CDR1 TSWWSYY, CDR2 QGS. The trim removed 1 base at V and 8 bases at J, leaving 31 bases unmatched. The CDR3 DNA sequence: TGTGCTCTTGGGGAACCTTCCTCTATCGTTGTAGATTTGTGGGGGATACACGTGGAAAAACTCATCTTT. Translated, it gives CALGEPSSIVVDLWGIHVEKLIF.

A few counts support this clone. A read error likely explains why the TCRdb protein, taken from a much larger clone, differs from this DNA's translation at residue 3; the protein shown is translated from the DNA. The chain recombines TRDV2 with TRDJ1; D is unresolved. Since TCRdb gives no J gene, matching the DNA to germline was used here to assign it. Germline V gene data show CDR1 as GEAIGNYY and CDR2 as EKD. The CDR3 covers 14 residues. The CDR3 is CASDKVGVVDKLIF. The CDR3 nucleotides read TGTGCCAGTGACAAGGTAGGGGTCGTCGATAAACTCATCTTT.

A note on this clone: TCRdb's protein, taken from a much larger clone, differs from this DNA's translation at residue 3, likely owing to a read error; the protein displayed comes from the DNA. J is TRDJ1 and V is TRDV1; 9 positions agree with TRDD3. TCRdb is silent on the J gene; assignment here came from matching the DNA to germline. CDR3 length: 24 amino acids. Germline-derived CDR1 and CDR2 are TSWWSYY and QGS. The CDR3 region is CAPGERVCHARRGILLLYTDKLIF. CDR3 nucleotide sequence: TGTGCTCCTGGGGAACGGGTCTGTCATGCTCGTAGGGGGATACTTCTTTTGTACACCGATAAACTCATCTTT.

In the case of this clone: The protein given by TCRdb reflects a much larger clone and differs at residue 22 from this DNA's translation, likely from a read error; the protein shown is the DNA's translation. Called V gene: TRDV1; the J gene was not called; no DNA check was done on the table's D call, TRDD3. Germline V gives CDR1 TSWWSYY, CDR2 QGS. The CDR3 spans 23 residues. This chain's CDR3 is CALGEERTLRGGGTRRYTDKLTF. As DNA, the CDR3 is TGTGCTCTTGGGGAGGAACGAACCCTACGGGGTGGGGGAACCCGGCGCTACACCGATAAACTCACCTTT.

This clone was detected only a few times. Translating this DNA gives a protein that differs at residue 6 from the TCRdb one, which belongs to a much larger clone; a read error is likely, and the protein shown is this translation. The rearrangement joins TRDV1 to TRDJ1; D possibly corresponds to TRDD2 (6 bases). TCRdb is silent on the J gene; assignment here came from matching the DNA to germline. Germline CDR1 reads TSWWSYY; CDR2 reads QGS. This CDR3 is built from 21 residues. V was trimmed by 2 bases and J by 5 bases, leaving 33 bases between them. The chain's CDR3 is CALGENVPYFLLGPSGDKLIF. The CDR3 DNA follows: TGTGCTCTTGGGGAAAATGTCCCCTACTTCCTTCTTGGACCCTCGGGGGATAAACTCATCTTT.

In regard to this clone: The amino acid sequence in TCRdb belongs to a much larger clone and departs from this DNA's translation at residue 5, likely a sequencing read error; the sequence shown is translated from the DNA. The chain combines TRAV38-2/DV8 with TRDJ1; 13 positions agree with TRDD3. The J gene was not available in TCRdb and was assigned here by matching the DNA to germline segments. This CDR3 is built from 27 residues. The V and J ends lost 3 bases and 0 bases, in that order; junction bases with no gene match: 35. Per germline, CDR1 TSESDYY and CDR2 QEAYKQQN. The CDR3 sequence: CAYRKPSVVRIKNYHWGIRFYTDKLIF. The CDR3 DNA reads TGTGCTTATAGGAAGCCTTCCGTGGTTAGGATCAAAAATTATCACTGGGGGATACGCTTTTACACCGATAAACTCATCTTT.

This clone has more than one count but fewer than ten. A far larger clone is one base from this, pointing to a likely read error. Other DNA sequences from this sample encode an identical CDR3 as well. This sequence joins TRDV1 and TRDJ3, with 10 bases lining up with TRDD3. V lost 2 bases, J lost 2 bases, and 30 bases stayed unmatched. Per the germline V gene, CDR1 is TSWWSYY and CDR2 is QGS. The CDR3 has 27 amino acids. CDR3 DNA: TGTGCTCTTGGGGAAACTGGGCCCAAACTCACATCTCATCGGGGGATACGCGGTCCCTGGGACACCCGACAGATGTTTTTC. Protein product: CALGETGPKLTSHRGIRGPWDTRQMFF.